The rows below give T cell receptor beta chains drawn from one sample of a study of T cells in Graves' hyperthyroidism and ophthalmopathy. TCRdb used MiXCR to reprocess the multiplex PCR reads, holding one entry per CDR3 protein. The sample lists 530,000 or so distinct CDR3 sequences; more than 45% were seen once. The sample consisted of peripheral blood or thyroid tissue (not recorded which). Receptors were obtained from a woman younger than 30 with Graves' hyperthyroidism. Both conserved end residues are part of each CDR3. D genes are given only for firm matches. Size values are once, few and many counts, or a class for expanded clones, and some rows have none.

j_gene: TRBJ2-3; v_gene: TRBV7-8; d_gene: TRBD2; abundance: once; CDR3aa: CASTWGGGLSLTDTQYF; CDR3nt: TGTGCCAGCACCTGGGGCGGGGGGCTATCACTCACAGATACGCAGTATTTT
j_gene: TRBJ1-1; v_gene: TRBV29-1; d_gene: TRBD1; abundance: many; CDR3aa: CSVEGTGFTEAFF; CDR3nt: TGCAGCGTGGAAGGGACAGGGTTCACTGAAGCTTTCTTT
j_gene: TRBJ1-6; v_gene: TRBV2; d_gene: -; abundance: many; CDR3aa: CASSPRDPSGLHF; CDR3nt: TGTGCCAGCAGCCCTCGGGACCCTTCCGGCCTCCACTTT
j_gene: TRBJ1-5; v_gene: TRBV7-2; d_gene: TRBD1; abundance: many; CDR3aa: CASSLTGTGEGQPQHF; CDR3nt: TGTGCCAGCAGCTTAACCGGGACAGGGGAGGGACAGCCCCAGCATTTT
j_gene: TRBJ2-5; v_gene: TRBV5-6; d_gene: -; abundance: -; CDR3aa: CASSPDTGDQETQYF; CDR3nt: TGTGCCAGCAGCCCTGACACCGGGGACCAAGAGACCCAGTACTTC
j_gene: TRBJ2-5; v_gene: TRBV5-1; d_gene: -; abundance: many; CDR3aa: CASSAAGRIQETQYF; CDR3nt: TGCGCCAGCAGTGCGGCAGGGAGAATCCAAGAGACCCAGTACTTC
j_gene: TRBJ1-2; v_gene: TRBV20-1; d_gene: -; abundance: -; CDR3aa: CSARAELLARFNYGYTF; CDR3nt: TGCAGTGCTAGAGCTGAGCTCCTGGCAAGATTCAACTATGGCTACACCTTC
j_gene: TRBJ2-5; v_gene: TRBV25-1; d_gene: -; abundance: -; CDR3aa: CASSEYGGRETQYF; CDR3nt: TGTGCCAGCAGTGAATACGGGGGACGAGAGACCCAGTACTTC
j_gene: TRBJ2-7; v_gene: TRBV20-1; d_gene: TRBD1; abundance: -; CDR3aa: CSARDGRGTYEQYF; CDR3nt: TGCAGTGCTAGAGATGGCAGGGGGACCTACGAGCAGTACTTC
j_gene: TRBJ2-7; v_gene: TRBV7-8; d_gene: -; abundance: many; CDR3aa: CASSLEGDGFYEQYF; CDR3nt: TGTGCCAGCAGCTTAGAGGGGGATGGGTTTTACGAGCAGTACTTC
j_gene: TRBJ2-5; v_gene: TRBV10-3; d_gene: -; abundance: -; CDR3aa: CAIRTGETQYF; CDR3nt: TGTGCCATCAGGACAGGTGAGACCCAGTACTTC
j_gene: TRBJ1-5; v_gene: TRBV19; d_gene: TRBD1; abundance: many; CDR3aa: CASSSGQYSNQPQHF; CDR3nt: TGTGCCAGTAGTTCGGGACAGTATAGCAATCAGCCCCAGCATTTT
j_gene: TRBJ2-5; v_gene: TRBV29-1; d_gene: -; abundance: -; CDR3aa: CSVGGVEETQYF; CDR3nt: TGCAGCGTTGGCGGAGTCGAGGAGACCCAGTACTTC
j_gene: TRBJ1-5; v_gene: TRBV19; d_gene: -; abundance: many; CDR3aa: CASSMMVMSNQPQHF; CDR3nt: TGTGCCAGTAGTATGATGGTTATGAGCAATCAGCCCCAGCATTTT
j_gene: TRBJ1-6; v_gene: TRBV11-2; d_gene: -; abundance: -; CDR3aa: CASSLAGDEGSPLHF; CDR3nt: TGTGCCAGCAGCTTAGCGGGAGATGAGGGATCACCCCTCCACTTT
j_gene: TRBJ2-2; v_gene: TRBV7-3; d_gene: TRBD2; abundance: -; CDR3aa: CASSSRTSGVNTGELLF; CDR3nt: TGTGCCAGCAGCTCTAGGACTAGCGGGGTCAACACCGGGGAGCTGCTTTTT
j_gene: TRBJ1-1; v_gene: TRBV10-3; d_gene: -; abundance: -; CDR3aa: CAISLVGGAFF; CDR3nt: TGTGCCATCAGTCTAGTAGGTGGAGCTTTCTTT
j_gene: TRBJ1-1; v_gene: TRBV12-3/TRBV12-4; d_gene: -; abundance: many; CDR3aa: CASRTYELGVNTEAFF; CDR3nt: TGTGCCAGCAGAACGTATGAGCTAGGGGTGAACACTGAAGCTTTCTTT
j_gene: TRBJ2-5; v_gene: TRBV2; d_gene: -; abundance: -; CDR3aa: CASSERTVLGYTIQETQYF; CDR3nt: TGTGCCAGCAGTGAAAGGACAGTCTTAGGCTACACCATCCAAGAGACCCAGTACTTC
j_gene: TRBJ1-6; v_gene: TRBV10-3; d_gene: TRBD1; abundance: -; CDR3aa: CAISLTGGGQENSPLHF; CDR3nt: TGTGCCATCAGTTTGACAGGGGGCGGACAGGAGAATTCACCCCTCCACTTT
j_gene: TRBJ1-1; v_gene: TRBV10-3; d_gene: -; abundance: many; CDR3aa: CAISEGQYDEAFF; CDR3nt: TGTGCCATCAGTGAGGGACAGTACGATGAAGCTTTCTTT
j_gene: TRBJ2-7; v_gene: TRBV19; d_gene: TRBD1; abundance: many; CDR3aa: CASSTGVNEQYF; CDR3nt: TGTGCCAGTAGCACAGGGGTTAACGAGCAGTACTTC
j_gene: TRBJ1-5; v_gene: TRBV19; d_gene: -; abundance: many; CDR3aa: CASSMGGLSNQPQHF; CDR3nt: TGTGCCAGTAGTATGGGGGGGCTCAGCAATCAGCCCCAGCATTTT
j_gene: TRBJ1-1; v_gene: TRBV7-9; d_gene: TRBD1; abundance: -; CDR3aa: CASSGQGHPSGQRNTEAFF; CDR3nt: TGTGCCAGCAGCGGACAGGGCCATCCCTCGGGACAGCGTAACACTGAAGCTTTCTTT
j_gene: TRBJ1-3; v_gene: TRBV10-3; d_gene: -; abundance: -; CDR3aa: CAISDRDTIYF; CDR3nt: TGTGCCATCAGTGACCGGGACACCATATATTTT
j_gene: TRBJ2-7; v_gene: TRBV2; d_gene: -; abundance: many; CDR3aa: CASRPPGGTLYEQYF; CDR3nt: TGTGCCAGCAGGCCCCCTGGCGGGACTTTGTACGAGCAGTACTTC
j_gene: TRBJ1-2; v_gene: TRBV5-4; d_gene: TRBD1; abundance: -; CDR3aa: CASSQVPGQFVVANYGYTF; CDR3nt: TGTGCCAGCAGCCAAGTGCCGGGACAGTTTGTAGTAGCTAACTATGGCTACACCTTC
j_gene: TRBJ1-1; v_gene: TRBV29-1; d_gene: -; abundance: -; CDR3aa: CSPRLAGTEAFF; CDR3nt: TGCAGCCCGAGACTAGCGGGCACTGAAGCTTTCTTT
j_gene: TRBJ2-7; v_gene: TRBV5-1; d_gene: TRBD2; abundance: many; CDR3aa: CASSLVASGSYEQYF; CDR3nt: TGCGCCAGCAGCTTGGTGGCTAGCGGATCCTACGAGCAGTACTTC
j_gene: TRBJ2-1; v_gene: TRBV10-3; d_gene: TRBD2; abundance: -; CDR3aa: CAISDGLAGDEQFF; CDR3nt: TGTGCCATCAGTGATGGACTAGCGGGAGATGAACAGTTCTTC
j_gene: TRBJ1-1; v_gene: TRBV27; d_gene: TRBD1; abundance: many; CDR3aa: CASSNRGKAFF; CDR3nt: TGTGCCAGCAGCAACAGGGGAAAAGCTTTCTTT
j_gene: TRBJ2-7; v_gene: TRBV7-8; d_gene: TRBD2; abundance: many; CDR3aa: CASSPTGSGRAYEQYF; CDR3nt: TGTGCCAGCAGCCCGACGGGTAGCGGGAGGGCCTACGAGCAGTACTTC
j_gene: TRBJ1-1; v_gene: TRBV15; d_gene: -; abundance: once; CDR3aa: CATSREQPDNEAFF; CDR3nt: TGTGCCACCAGCAGAGAACAGCCAGATAATGAAGCTTTCTTT
j_gene: TRBJ2-7; v_gene: TRBV29-1; d_gene: TRBD2; abundance: -; CDR3aa: CSVSTSGRAHEQYF; CDR3nt: TGCAGCGTGTCAACTAGCGGGAGGGCCCACGAGCAGTACTTC
j_gene: TRBJ2-1; v_gene: TRBV15; d_gene: -; abundance: -; CDR3aa: CATSRDRRASSYNEQFF; CDR3nt: TGTGCCACCAGCAGAGATCGTCGGGCTAGCTCCTACAATGAGCAGTTCTTC
j_gene: TRBJ1-1; v_gene: TRBV5-1; d_gene: -; abundance: many; CDR3aa: CASSLAGESTEAFF; CDR3nt: TGCGCCAGCAGCCTGGCGGGGGAGAGCACTGAAGCTTTCTTT
j_gene: TRBJ1-4; v_gene: TRBV7-6; d_gene: -; abundance: -; CDR3aa: CASSSGTNEKLFF; CDR3nt: TGTGCCAGCAGCTCTGGGACTAATGAAAAACTGTTTTTT
j_gene: TRBJ1-2; v_gene: TRBV2; d_gene: -; abundance: -; CDR3aa: CASSDLGADRYGYTF; CDR3nt: TGTGCCAGCAGTGATCTTGGGGCAGATCGCTATGGCTACACCTTC
j_gene: TRBJ1-3; v_gene: TRBV20-1; d_gene: -; abundance: many; CDR3aa: CSLTGIGNTIYF; CDR3nt: TGCAGTCTTACAGGGATAGGAAACACCATATATTTT
j_gene: TRBJ2-7; v_gene: TRBV7-2; d_gene: -; abundance: -; CDR3aa: CASSLDSVYNEQYF; CDR3nt: TGTGCCAGCAGCTTAGATTCCGTTTACAATGAGCAGTACTTC
j_gene: TRBJ2-3; v_gene: TRBV6-1; d_gene: TRBD2; abundance: -; CDR3aa: CASSEGLAGGYGRQYF; CDR3nt: TGTGCCAGCAGTGAAGGACTAGCGGGAGGGTACGGGAGGCAGTATTTT